This is a list of T cell receptor beta chains from one sample in a study of cytomegalovirus exposure and HLA in healthy donors. TCRdb's copy holds only in-frame clones and misses some; the assay was immunoSEQ multiplex PCR. This table holds around 280,000 clones, roughly 90% found once. The sample comprised PBMCs. The receptors were sampled from a woman in her late teens or twenties in good health and CMV-seronegative. Both conserved end residues are part of each CDR3. Each record gives: J gene, D gene, V gene, clone size, CDR3 DNA, CDR3 protein. A D gene is named only where the DNA matches it firmly. Clone size appears in some rows only: once, few, many, or a class for an expanded clone.

j_gene: TRBJ1-2; d_gene: TRBD1; v_gene: TRBV5-1; abundance: NA; CDR3nt: TGCGCCAGCAGCTTGGCTTGGACAGGGGTTGATGGCTACACCTTC; CDR3aa: CASSLAWTGVDGYTF
j_gene: TRBJ1-2; d_gene: NA; v_gene: TRBV7-9; abundance: NA; CDR3nt: TGTGCCAGCAGCTACTCAAACAGGGTAGCCTATGGCTACACCTTC; CDR3aa: CASSYSNRVAYGYTF
j_gene: TRBJ1-5; d_gene: NA; v_gene: TRBV5-6; abundance: NA; CDR3nt: TGTGCCAGCAGCTTGGCCGGGGTCGATCAGCCCCAGCATTTT; CDR3aa: CASSLAGVDQPQHF
j_gene: TRBJ2-7; d_gene: TRBD1; v_gene: TRBV7-9; abundance: NA; CDR3nt: TGTGCCAGCAGCTCCCCCGGGACAGCCGCTCGCTACGAGCAGTACTTC; CDR3aa: CASSSPGTAARYEQYF
j_gene: TRBJ1-5; d_gene: TRBD1; v_gene: TRBV15; abundance: NA; CDR3nt: TGTGCCACCAGCAGACCCGGGACAGGGAAAGGGAATCAGCCCCAGCATTTT; CDR3aa: CATSRPGTGKGNQPQHF
j_gene: TRBJ2-3; d_gene: TRBD1; v_gene: TRBV27; abundance: NA; CDR3nt: TGTGCCAGCAGCCCTGGGCCAGGGGGTGGAACAGATACGCAGTATTTT; CDR3aa: CASSPGPGGGTDTQYF
j_gene: TRBJ1-5; d_gene: NA; v_gene: TRBV2; abundance: NA; CDR3nt: TGTGCCAGCAGTGAACGAGGGAGATTAAGCAATCAGCCCCAGCATTTT; CDR3aa: CASSERGRLSNQPQHF
j_gene: TRBJ1-5; d_gene: TRBD1; v_gene: TRBV28; abundance: NA; CDR3nt: TGTGCCAGCAGATTGGACAGGGTGGGCAATCAGCCCCAGCATTTT; CDR3aa: CASRLDRVGNQPQHF
j_gene: TRBJ1-1; d_gene: NA; v_gene: TRBV5-1; abundance: NA; CDR3nt: TGCGCCAGCAGCACTGGGGCTTCTATGAACACTGAAGCTTTCTTT; CDR3aa: CASSTGASMNTEAFF
j_gene: TRBJ2-7; d_gene: NA; v_gene: TRBV27; abundance: NA; CDR3nt: TGTGCCAGCAGTTTGACATCGGGCAGGGTCTTCTACGAGCAGTACTTC; CDR3aa: CASSLTSGRVFYEQYF
j_gene: TRBJ1-1; d_gene: TRBD1; v_gene: TRBV4-2; abundance: few; CDR3nt: TGTGCCAGCAGCTACGACAGGGCGAACACTGAAGCTTTCTTT; CDR3aa: CASSYDRANTEAFF
j_gene: TRBJ2-7; d_gene: TRBD1; v_gene: TRBV10-1; abundance: few; CDR3nt: TGCGCCAGCAGTGAAACGGGACAGGGATCGGGTGAGCAGTACTTC; CDR3aa: CASSETGQGSGEQYF
j_gene: TRBJ2-7; d_gene: TRBD2; v_gene: TRBV4-1; abundance: NA; CDR3nt: TGCGCCAGCAGCCAAGTAGCGGGGGGCCCTTACGAGCAGTACTTC; CDR3aa: CASSQVAGGPYEQYF
j_gene: TRBJ2-2; d_gene: NA; v_gene: TRBV6-1; abundance: NA; CDR3nt: TGTGCCAGCAGTGAACGCGGGTTAAACACCGGGGAGCTGTTTTTT; CDR3aa: CASSERGLNTGELFF
j_gene: TRBJ2-2; d_gene: TRBD2; v_gene: TRBV5-1; abundance: NA; CDR3nt: TGCGCCAGCAGCTTGGCCGTGGCTAGCGGGGGGGCGAACACCGGGGAGCTGTTTTTT; CDR3aa: CASSLAVASGGANTGELFF
j_gene: TRBJ2-7; d_gene: TRBD2; v_gene: TRBV5-1; abundance: once; CDR3nt: TGCGCCAGCAGCCTATTCGCCGGGGGGAGCTACGAGCAGTACTTC; CDR3aa: CASSLFAGGSYEQYF